This T cell receptor (beta chain) was recovered during a study of patients and donors after allogeneic stem cell transplantation. Trimming shortened V by 1 base and J by 6 bases, and 9 bases separated the two germline ends. CDR3 length equals 13 residues. TCRdb ran MiXCR on the RT-PCR reads and lists one entry per CDR3 protein. This table holds about a million distinct CDR3 sequences, more than 15% found once. This clonotype was observed many times. This rearrangement joins TRBV12-3 or TRBV12-4 to TRBJ1-2; the D gene is possibly TRBD1 (5 bases). This TCR came from a human donor who was either an allogeneic HSCT recipient or a stem cell or donor lymphocyte infusion donor (not recorded which). It is not recorded whose cells these are; they may come from a transplant donor. The sequencing sample was made of blood, either unsorted or a sorted T cell fraction (not recorded which). For the CDR3, the DNA is TGTGCCAGCAGTTTAGGAGGGGTTGATGGCTACACCTTC. Its translation: CASSLGGVDGYTF.